The clone carrying this TCR beta chain was picked up a small number of times. As yet, its antigen is unknown. This sample stems from a study of T-cell memory formation after mild COVID-19. General study findings and limits: Mainly in CM and EM were contracting CD4+ clones; CD8+ were in EMRA.

A single record per CDR3 protein comes from TCRdb applying MiXCR to the 5' RACE reads. The sample lists around 530,000 distinct CDR3 sequences; 20% to 25% were seen once. This CDR3 has 13 amino acids. V gave up 5 bases and J gave up 6 bases, with 11 bases separating them. Germline V gene lookup returns CDR1 SGHAT and CDR2 FQNNGV. The chain uses TRBV11-2 and TRBJ2-1; the D gene is possibly TRBD1 (6 bases). Sequences were obtained from PBMCs or a T cell subset sorted from them (not recorded which). This sequence was found in an adult woman who had mild COVID-19 (a few samples of this study predate the infection). Cell type and time point are not known. The CDR3: CASSPTGLNEQFF. CDR3 nucleotides: TGTGCCAGCAGCCCCACAGGGCTCAATGAGCAGTTCTTC.